Shown below are 29 T cell receptor beta chains from a single sample sequenced in a study of T cell repertoires in cytomegalovirus infection. TCRdb fed the reads into MiXCR, producing one record per CDR3 protein. The sample holds under 300,000 distinct CDR3 sequences, around 15% seen once. The source material was CD8+ T cells from PBMCs. All receptors derive from a human donor in good health (CMV status not recorded). Some clones in this sample may be carry-over from other donors' samples.

The rearrangement joins TRBV10-2 to TRBJ2-7; D perhaps matches TRBD1 (5 bases). The CDR3 consists of 14 residues. Trimming removed 3 bases at V and 5 bases at J, with 14 bases between. Germline loops: CDR1 WSHSY, CDR2 SAAADI. Here the CDR3 reads CASSDDGPRDEQYF. CDR3 nucleotides: TGCGCCAGCAGTGACGACGGGCCCAGGGACGAGCAGTACTTC.

The chain couples TRBV25-1 to TRBJ2-1; D might be TRBD1 (6 bases). The germline V and J ends were trimmed by 5 bases and 10 bases, with 30 bases remaining between them. The CDR3 consists of 18 residues. Germline lookup yields CDR1 MGHDK and CDR2 SYGVNS. CDR3 in amino acids: CASSPPPPWQGQYGEQFF. The CDR3 nucleotides are TGTGCCAGCAGTCCACCACCCCCCTGGCAGGGGCAGTACGGGGAGCAGTTCTTC.

This clonotype has at least ten counts. The chain uses TRBV7-3 and TRBJ2-2, with D uncertain. Trimming shortened V by 2 bases and J by 6 bases, and 7 bases separated the two germline ends. CDR1 is SGHTA, CDR2 FQGTGA, per germline. This CDR3 region has 13 residues. The CDR3 sequence: CASSLDVAGELFF. CDR3 sequence (DNA): TGTGCCAGCAGCTTAGATGTAGCCGGGGAGCTGTTTTTT.

The chain joins TRBV20-1 to TRBJ2-3; the D gene is possibly TRBD2 (6 bases). The length of the CDR3 is 13 residues. V was pared by 5 bases and J by 7 bases, with 16 bases between. The germline V gene encodes CDR1 DFQATT and CDR2 SNEGSKA (reference sequence). CDR3 sequence: CSAQWALANTQYF. As DNA, the CDR3 is TGCAGTGCTCAATGGGCCCTAGCGAATACGCAGTATTTT.

In its sample, this clonotype was seen a few times. The chain couples TRBV11-2 to TRBJ1-2; D not resolved. CDR1 SGHAT and CDR2 FQNNGV come from the germline V gene. Trimming took 0 bases from V and 0 from J, leaving 14 bases between them. The CDR3 extends over 17 amino acids. CDR3 DNA: TGTGCCAGCAGCTTAGAACCAGGCGCAATGACTAACTATGGCTACACCTTC. Its translation: CASSLEPGAMTNYGYTF.

Ten or more counts support this clonotype. V gene TRBV7-9 combines with J gene TRBJ2-7, with 8 bases that match TRBD1. This CDR3 spans 14 amino acids. Trimming cost V 4 bases and J 2 bases; bases outside gene matches: 4. The germline V gene has CDR1 SEHNR and CDR2 FQNEAQ (reference sequence). The CDR3 DNA is TGTGCCAGCAGCTCAGTCAGGGGGCCCTACGAGCAGTACTTC. Translated, it gives CASSSVRGPYEQYF.

The rearrangement uses TRBV29-1 and TRBJ1-2, with D tentatively TRBD1 (6 bases). CDR1 SQVTM and CDR2 ANQGSEA come from the germline V gene. The CDR3 has 15 amino acids. V was pared by 7 bases and J by 4 bases, with 22 bases between. The CDR3 loop is CSAWAQGTKSYGYTF. In DNA form, the CDR3 reads TGCAGCGCTTGGGCGCAGGGGACCAAAAGCTATGGCTACACCTTC.

This clonotype was detected only a few times. J is TRBJ1-2 and V is TRBV14; no definite D call. Germline-derived CDR1 and CDR2 are SGHDN and FVKESK. The CDR3 is made up of 15 amino acids. The ends were cut back, 0 bases at V and 5 bases at J, with 13 bases in the middle. DNA for the CDR3: TGTGCCAGCAGCCAAGAAGCCGATTACCCATATGGCTACACCTTC. Its protein product is CASSQEADYPYGYTF.

This clonotype came up once. The chain uses TRBV27 and TRBJ2-2; weak D call: TRBD1 (5 bases). The CDR3 has 14 amino acids. V was cut by 2 bases and J by 3 bases, with 7 bases left in between. CDR1 and CDR2 (germline): MNHEY, SMNVEV (reference sequence). In DNA form, the CDR3 reads TGTGCCAGCAGTTTACGACAGTACACCGGGGAGCTGTTTTTT. This encodes CASSLRQYTGELFF.

There are a few counts of this clonotype. The rearrangement links TRBV28 to TRBJ2-7, with 7 positions matching TRBD2. The germline gives CDR1 MDHEN, CDR2 SYDVKM. The CDR3 has 14 residues. The V gene end was trimmed by 6 bases and the J gene end by 2 bases; junction bases not matched to a gene: 7. The CDR3 sequence is CASSSRTSTYEQYF. The CDR3 nucleotides are TGTGCCAGCAGCTCCCGGACTAGTACCTACGAGCAGTACTTC.

The rearrangement uses TRBV9 and TRBJ2-1, with 9 positions matching TRBD1. CDR3 length: 16 residues. Germline values: CDR1 SGDLS, CDR2 YYNGEE. V shed 3 bases and J 2 bases; nucleotides not matched to a gene: 6. The DNA for the CDR3 is TGTGCCAGCAGCGAGCAACAGGGGGCAGCCTACAATGAGCAGTTCTTC. Amino acid sequence: CASSEQQGAAYNEQFF. Full variable domain (rest looked up from reference TRBV9 and TRBJ2-1): DSGVTQTPKHLITATGQRVTLRCSPRSGDLSVYWYQQSLDQGLQFLIQYYNGEERAKGNILERFSAQQFPDLHSELNLSSLELGDSALYFCASSEQQGAAYNEQFFGPGTRLTVL.

This clonotype was detected ten times or more. V gene TRBV7-9 combines with J gene TRBJ2-5; 10 bases are a match to TRBD2. The trim removed 5 bases at V and 5 bases at J, leaving 11 bases unmatched. This CDR3 region has 16 residues. Germline assignment: CDR1 SEHNR and CDR2 FQNEAQ (reference sequence). CDR3 coding DNA: TGTGCCAGCAGCCCGGCAAGCGGGGGGGCCTCGGAGACCCAGTACTTC. Translation gives CASSPASGGASETQYF.

In its sample, this clonotype was seen a few times. The chain joins TRBV28 to TRBJ1-4; 12 bases are a match to TRBD1. The CDR3 contains 15 residues. Unmatched junction bases numbered 6, after V lost 6 bases and J lost 7 bases. Per the germline V gene, CDR1 is MDHEN and CDR2 is SYDVKM. The CDR3 sequence is CASSFRDRGLEKLFF. CDR3 nucleotides: TGTGCCAGCAGCTTCAGGGACAGGGGGCTTGAAAAACTGTTTTTT.

This clonotype has ten or more counts. The gene calls are TRBV6-1 and TRBJ2-7, with 11 bases that match TRBD2. The V segment lost 3 bases and the J segment 4 bases; nucleotides outside the gene matches: 8. CDR1 MNHNS and CDR2 SASEGT come from the germline V gene. The CDR3 length is 16 residues. In nucleotides, the CDR3 is TGTGCCAGCAGTGACCAGACTAGCGGGAAAGGTTACGAGCAGTACTTC. Encoded protein: CASSDQTSGKGYEQYF.

This clonotype has ten or more counts. The chain recombines TRBV7-2 with TRBJ1-1; TRBD1 aligns across 8 bases. CDR1 is SGHTA, CDR2 FQGNSA, per germline. The CDR3 spans 15 residues. V trimming: 4 bases; J trimming: 5 bases; junction bases outside the gene matches: 9. The CDR3 loop is CASSSRTGYRTEAFF. CDR3 in DNA: TGTGCCAGCAGCTCGCGGACAGGGTACCGGACTGAAGCTTTCTTT.

This clonotype has ten or more counts. V is TRBV11-2 and J is TRBJ2-1, with TRBD2 matching over 16 bases. Germline values: CDR1 SGHAT, CDR2 FQNNGV. The junction had 8 bases not matched to a gene; V was cut back by 5 bases and J by 4 bases. The CDR3 runs to 18 residues. The CDR3 nucleotides are TGTGCCAGCAGCCCGGGACTAGCGGGGGGGGCGGGGTACAATGAGCAGTTCTTC. It encodes CASSPGLAGGAGYNEQFF.

Only a few counts were recorded for this clonotype. The rearrangement links TRBV12-3 or TRBV12-4 to TRBJ2-3, with D perhaps matching TRBD2 (6 bases). The CDR3 is 15 residues long. Trimming cost V 1 base and J 1 base, with 9 bases left between them. The CDR3 spells CASSLGVAGTDTQYF. Written as DNA, the CDR3 is TGTGCCAGCAGTTTAGGGGTAGCGGGCACAGATACGCAGTATTTT.

V and J are TRBV5-6 and TRBJ2-7; 8 positions match TRBD1. The ends lost 4 bases at V and 0 bases at J; junction bases unmatched: 3. The germline V gene encodes CDR1 SGHDT and CDR2 YYEEEE. The CDR3 extends over 14 amino acids. The CDR3 reads CASSDGQGSYEQYF. CDR3 bases: TGTGCCAGCAGCGACGGACAGGGCTCCTACGAGCAGTACTTC.

The genes are TRBV29-1 and TRBJ2-3; 11 positions match TRBD2. V shed 7 bases and J 5 bases; nucleotides not matched to a gene: 17. This CDR3 is built from 17 residues. The germline V gene encodes CDR1 SQVTM and CDR2 ANQGSEA. The CDR3 DNA is TGCAGCGCCTCAGAATTAGGACTAGCGGGCGACCGAGATACGCAGTATTTT. The encoded protein is CSASELGLAGDRDTQYF.

This clonotype was seen ten or more times. The chain joins TRBV6-6 to TRBJ2-5; D perhaps matches TRBD1 (5 bases). This CDR3 has 15 residues. V lost 7 bases to trimming and J lost 1 base, with 16 bases between them. Germline CDR1 is MNHNY and CDR2 is SVGAGI (reference sequence). The CDR3: CASKYTTALQETQYF. CDR3 bases: TGTGCCAGCAAGTATACGACAGCCCTCCAAGAGACCCAGTACTTC.

In its sample, this clonotype was seen a few times. The gene calls are TRBV28 and TRBJ1-2; D is unclear. V was shortened by 7 bases and J by 7 bases, with 16 bases between the two germline ends. CDR1 is MDHEN, CDR2 SYDVKM, per germline. This CDR3 is 13 amino acids long. The CDR3 sequence is CASTLSEAGGYTF. The CDR3, as DNA: TGTGCCAGCACCCTCAGCGAAGCTGGTGGCTACACCTTC.

This chain joins TRBV7-9 and TRBJ2-4, with 7 positions matching TRBD2. Germline V gene lookup returns CDR1 SEHNR and CDR2 FQNEAQ (reference sequence). The CDR3 is 17 residues long. V gave up 5 bases and J gave up 2 bases; unmatched junction bases: 12. CDR3 amino acids: CASSTMVSGGTKNIQYF. The CDR3 DNA reads as TGTGCCAGCAGCACAATGGTGTCGGGGGGTACCAAAAACATTCAGTACTTC.

Only one count was recorded for this clonotype. The chain recombines TRBV6-5 with TRBJ1-2; 9 positions agree with TRBD1. The germline V gene has CDR1 MNHEY and CDR2 SVGAGI. The CDR3 loop spans 14 amino acids. J gave up 8 bases and V 5 bases, and 9 bases lay outside the gene matches. The DNA of the CDR3 is TGTGCCAGCAGTCCCGGGACAGGGCAATTCGGCTACACCTTC. Amino acid sequence: CASSPGTGQFGYTF.

This clonotype was picked up many times. V and J are TRBV7-9 and TRBJ1-2; 7 nucleotides match TRBD1. CDR1 SEHNR and CDR2 FQNEAQ come from the germline V gene (reference sequence). The CDR3 runs to 14 residues. V lost 4 bases to trimming and J lost 5 bases; unmatched junction nucleotides: 7. CDR3 sequence: CASSYDRAGYGYTF. In DNA, the CDR3 is TGTGCCAGCAGCTACGACAGGGCGGGGTATGGCTACACCTTC.

This clonotype was observed a handful of times. The J gene is TRBJ2-1, the V gene TRBV5-6; D not certain. Trimming removed 0 bases at V and 10 bases at J, with 11 bases between. Germline CDR1 is SGHDT and CDR2 is YYEEEE. This CDR3 spans 13 amino acids. This chain's CDR3 is CASSLAAGEEQFF. CDR3 nucleotide sequence: TGTGCCAGCAGCTTGGCGGCCGGCGAGGAGCAGTTCTTC.

V usage is TRBV9 and J usage is TRBJ2-3; TRBD2 might be the D (7 bases). The CDR3 is 16 residues long. With 0 bases removed from V and 2 bases from J, the gap between germline ends came to 13 bases. The germline V gene has CDR1 SGDLS and CDR2 YYNGEE. The CDR3 loop reads CASSVAGGHDTDTQYF. For the CDR3, the DNA is TGTGCCAGCAGCGTAGCCGGGGGGCACGACACAGATACGCAGTATTTT.

The chain joins TRBV6-5 to TRBJ2-5; D gene unclear. Germline V gene lookup returns CDR1 MNHEY and CDR2 SVGAGI. This CDR3 spans 15 amino acids. The V gene lost 0 bases and the J gene lost 1 base, with 9 bases spanning the gap. CDR3 nucleotides: TGTGCCAGCAGTTACTCAGGGCAGACCCAAGAGACCCAGTACTTC. Residues: CASSYSGQTQETQYF.

This clonotype was detected many times. The chain couples TRBV6-6 to TRBJ1-6; 7 positions agree with TRBD1. V lost 6 bases, J lost 8 bases, and 13 bases stayed unmatched. CDR1 and CDR2 (germline): MNHNY, SVGAGI (reference sequence). CDR3 length equals 16 residues. The DNA for the CDR3 is TGTGCCAGCAGCCGACGCCCAGGGGGTAGGGATTCACCCCTCCACTTT. Encoded protein: CASSRRPGGRDSPLHF.

The rearrangement uses TRBV27 and TRBJ1-1; D is uncertain. Germline CDR1 and CDR2: MNHEY and SMNVEV (reference sequence). The CDR3 contains 15 residues. Trimming pared 4 bases from V and 1 base from J, leaving 13 bases between. CDR3 in DNA: TGTGCCAGCAGTTCCGTGGGAAAGGGGAACACTGAAGCTTTCTTT. Translating gives CASSSVGKGNTEAFF.